These 7 T cell receptor beta chains were all obtained from the same sample, sequenced in a study of blood T cell repertoires in COVID-19. Profiled with immunoSEQ multiplex PCR; TCRdb holds only in-frame clones, not every one. The sample lists about 160,000 clones, roughly 80% seen once, with 7.3% in the top ten. The sample was PBMCs or T cells enriched from blood (not recorded which). The receptors stem from a man in his forties or fifties who had recovered from COVID-19.

This chain connects TRBV3-1 (or the pseudogene TRBV3-2) to TRBJ1-1; D unresolved. Per germline, CDR1 LGHDT and CDR2 YNNKEL (reference sequence). The CDR3 consists of 13 residues. The V and J ends lost 4 bases and 0 bases respectively, with 6 bases between them. CDR3 in DNA: TGTGCCAGCAGCCCGTTCTTGAACACTGAAGCTTTCTTT. It is translated as CASSPFLNTEAFF.

CDR3 protein: CASGTGVDGHGYNSPLHF. CDR3 DNA sequence: TGTGCTAGTGGGACAGGGGTCGACGGACATGGTTATAATTCACCCCTCCACTTT. The chain uses TRBV12-5 and TRBJ1-6; 8 bases align to TRBD1. The CDR3 length is 18 residues. Germline V CDR1 and CDR2: LGHNT, FRNRAP. Unmatched junction bases numbered 14, after V lost 6 bases and J lost 4 bases. Based on the CDR3 plus reference TRBV12-5 and TRBJ1-6, the full variable domain is DARVTQTPRHKVTEMGQEVTMRCQPILGHNTVFWYRQTMMQGLELLAYFRNRAPLDDSGMPKDRFSAEMPDATLATLKIQPSEPRDSAVYFCASGTGVDGHGYNSPLHFGNGTRLTVT.

V is TRBV29-1 and J is TRBJ1-4; D is unclear. The germline V gene has CDR1 SQVTM and CDR2 ANQGSEA. With 3 bases removed from V and 10 bases from J, the gap between germline ends came to 15 bases. This CDR3 is built from 13 residues. CDR3: CSVEIRFRGKLFF. In DNA form, the CDR3 reads TGCAGCGTTGAGATAAGGTTTCGGGGAAAACTGTTTTTT.

The V gene is TRBV4-2, the J gene TRBJ2-3; TRBD1 might be the D (5 bases). V lost 0 bases and J lost 3, with 7 bases in between. The V gene's germline CDR1 is LGHNA and CDR2 YNFKEQ. The CDR3 sequence is 14 residues long. In DNA, the CDR3 is TGTGCCAGCAGCCAAGATAGGGGTACAGATACGCAGTATTTT. It is translated as CASSQDRGTDTQYF.

The rearrangement uses TRBV4-1 and TRBJ1-2, with 7 bases aligning to TRBD1. Germline CDR1 reads MGHRA; CDR2 reads YSYEKL. Trimming cost V 3 bases and J 8 bases; bases outside gene matches: 12. The CDR3 runs 15 residues. CDR3 in DNA: TGCGCCAGCAGCCACCCGGACAGGCAACAGATAGGCTACACCTTC. This gives the protein CASSHPDRQQIGYTF.

This clone has a handful of counts. The rearrangement uses TRBV5-1 and TRBJ1-5, with D perhaps TRBD1 (5 bases). The CDR3 is 15 amino acids. V lost 1 base to trimming and J lost 4 bases, with 12 bases between them. The V gene's germline CDR1 is SGHRS and CDR2 YFSETQ. Here the CDR3 reads CASSLRGEENQPQHF. CDR3 bases: TGCGCCAGCAGCTTGAGAGGGGAGGAGAATCAGCCCCAGCATTTT. Complete variable domain (other parts from reference TRBV5-1 and TRBJ1-5): KAGVTQTPRYLIKTRGQQVTLSCSPISGHRSVSWYQQTPGQGLQFLFEYFSETQRNKGNFPGRFSGRQFSNSRSEMNVSTLELGDSALYLCASSLRGEENQPQHFGDGTRLSIL.

The V gene is TRBV9, the J gene TRBJ1-2; 8 nucleotides align to TRBD1. CDR3 size: 14 residues. J lost 3 bases, V lost 3 bases, and 4 bases had no gene match. CDR1 is SGDLS and CDR2 is YYNGEE in the germline V gene. CDR3 DNA: TGTGCCAGCAGCGCTCAGGGGGCGGACTATGGCTACACCTTC. It codes for CASSAQGADYGYTF.